The 25 T cell receptor beta chains below all came from one sample that was sequenced in a study of CD8+ T cells in alopecia areata. RNA was isolated and reverse transcribed to cDNA, the sequencing template. Here immunoSEQ multiplex PCR was the method, and the copy in TCRdb shows in-frame clones only, minus some. The sample consists of roughly 110,000 clones, approximately 54% of them appearing once. Stated treatment: oral pan-JAK inhibitor, 5-10 mg twice daily. Sequencing was performed on CD8+ T cells sorted from blood, taken at week 24, from a patient treated with tofacitinib. These receptors originate from a human donor with alopecia areata.

This chain uses TRBV27 with TRBJ1-4; D gene ambiguous. The CDR3 spans 17 residues. Germline assignment: CDR1 MNHEY and CDR2 SMNVEV (reference sequence). Deletions cut 7 bases from V and 0 bases from J, with 18 bases between. Written as DNA, the CDR3 is TGTGCCAGCAAATTATGGGCCTTGCCCACAACTAATGAAAAACTGTTTTTT. As protein: CASKLWALPTTNEKLFF.

The DNA of the CDR3 is TGTGCCAGCAGCACAGGAGTCAATCAGCCCCAGCATTTT. Its translation is CASSTGVNQPQHF. This chain uses TRBV27 with TRBJ1-5; a possible D gene is TRBD1 (5 bases). Germline V lookup: CDR1 MNHEY, CDR2 SMNVEV (reference sequence). The CDR3 is 13 amino acids. The V gene lost 6 bases and the J gene lost 3 bases, with 9 bases spanning the gap.

The sample holds a few counts of this clone. The chain uses TRBV7-9 and TRBJ1-4; 9 positions agree with TRBD1. V was pared by 4 bases and J by 8 bases, with 11 bases of the junction left unmatched. The CDR3 is made up of 16 amino acids. Germline CDR1 reads SEHNR; CDR2 reads FQNEAQ (reference sequence). The CDR3 nucleotides are TGTGCCAGCAGCTCATCCAGTACAGGGGGCAGGGAAAAACTGTTTTTT. Residues: CASSSSSTGGREKLFF.

The rearrangement links TRBV9 to TRBJ2-7; D may match TRBD1 or TRBD2 (5 bases each). V dropped 3 bases and J dropped 0 bases, with 13 bases sitting between them. The CDR3 covers 15 residues. Germline CDR1 reads SGDLS; CDR2 reads YYNGEE. The chain's CDR3 is CASSASPGTSYEQYF. The CDR3 DNA reads TGTGCCAGCAGCGCCAGTCCAGGGACCTCCTACGAGCAGTACTTC.

The sample holds one count of this clone. The chain is built from TRBV7-6 and TRBJ2-1; possible D gene TRBD1, 6 bases. Germline CDR1 is SGHVS and CDR2 is FNYEAQ. The CDR3 is made up of 17 amino acids. With 0 bases removed from V and 2 bases from J, the gap between germline ends came to 14 bases. CDR3 DNA: TGTGCCAGCAGCTTAGCGCTCAGGGGTAGGACCTACAATGAGCAGTTCTTC. Translating it yields CASSLALRGRTYNEQFF.

The chain has TRBV5-1 and TRBJ2-5, with D tentatively TRBD1 (6 bases). With 4 bases removed from V and 0 bases from J, the gap between germline ends came to 10 bases. This CDR3 spans 14 amino acids. Per the germline V gene, CDR1 is SGHRS and CDR2 is YFSETQ. CDR3 sequence reads: CASSKGQNQETQYF. The CDR3 DNA is TGCGCCAGCAGCAAAGGACAGAACCAAGAGACCCAGTACTTC.

V usage is TRBV14 and J usage is TRBJ2-1; 8 bases agree with TRBD1. The CDR3 has 15 amino acids. The V gene end was trimmed by 3 bases and the J gene end by 7 bases; junction bases not matched to a gene: 8. Per germline, CDR1 SGHDN and CDR2 FVKESK. CDR3 DNA: TGTGCCAGCAGCCACAAACGGGACAGGATAAATGAGCAGTTCTTC. This sequence encodes CASSHKRDRINEQFF. The whole variable domain, remainder taken from reference TRBV14 and TRBJ2-1, is EAGVTQFPSHSVIEKGQTVTLRCDPISGHDNLYWYRRVMGKEIKFLLHFVKESKQDESGMPNNRFLAERTGGTYSTLKVQPAELEDSGVYFCASSHKRDRINEQFFGPGTRLTVL.

The rearrangement joins TRBV7-3 to TRBJ2-2, with D uncertain. Germline V gene lookup returns CDR1 SGHTA and CDR2 FQGTGA. The CDR3 extends over 12 amino acids. V lost 4 bases to trimming and J lost 3 bases, with 3 bases between them. CDR3 nucleotide sequence: TGTGCCAGCAGCTCCCACACCGGGGAGCTGTTTTTT. Protein: CASSSHTGELFF.

The V and J genes are TRBV27 and TRBJ2-7; the match to TRBD1 covers 7 bases. CDR3 length: 16 amino acids. Germline values: CDR1 MNHEY, CDR2 SMNVEV (reference sequence). V was clipped by 3 bases and J by 2 bases; unmatched bases: 10. The CDR3 sequence is CASSFQPPDRPYEQYF. The CDR3 bases are TGTGCCAGCAGTTTCCAACCTCCGGACAGGCCCTACGAGCAGTACTTC.

This clone was seen a handful of times. The chain is built from TRBV4-2 and TRBJ2-7, with 13 bases identical to TRBD2. The V segment lost 0 bases and the J segment 5 bases; nucleotides outside the gene matches: 7. Per germline, CDR1 LGHNA and CDR2 YNFKEQ. CDR3 size: 17 residues. The CDR3 loop reads CASSQDPTSGGADEQYF. The CDR3 DNA reads as TGTGCCAGCAGCCAAGACCCTACTAGCGGGGGGGCCGACGAGCAGTACTTC.

This clone occurred a few times. The chain recombines TRBV5-6 with TRBJ1-1; no clear D. The CDR3 has 17 residues. Trimming cost V 4 bases and J 1 base, with 20 bases left between them. Germline CDR1 reads SGHDT; CDR2 reads YYEEEE. As DNA, the CDR3 is TGTGCCAGCAGCCTAACGATCGGGGAGAGGAGGAACACTGAAGCTTTCTTT. Translated, it gives CASSLTIGERRNTEAFF.

This rearrangement joins TRBV14 to TRBJ2-5; 7 bases match TRBD2. The CDR3 length is 14 residues. Germline V gives CDR1 SGHDN, CDR2 FVKESK. Trimming took 1 base from V and 4 from J; bases not matched to a gene: 3. The CDR3 loop is CASSQVGGTETQYF. The DNA for the CDR3 is TGTGCCAGCAGCCAAGTGGGAGGGACAGAGACCCAGTACTTC.

This CDR3 is CASSYRQAGTDTQYF. DNA for the CDR3: TGTGCCAGCAGCTATAGACAGGCGGGCACAGATACGCAGTATTTT. The chain carries TRBV27 and TRBJ2-3; D may be TRBD1 (6 bases). CDR3 length: 15 residues. V was cut by 6 bases and J by 1 base, with 14 bases left in between. Germline loops: CDR1 MNHEY, CDR2 SMNVEV (reference sequence).

CDR3 region: CASSPGQGATYEQYF. The DNA of the CDR3 is TGCGCCAGCAGTCCTGGACAGGGGGCTACCTACGAGCAGTACTTC. The chain has TRBV5-1 and TRBJ2-7, with TRBD1 identical over 11 bases. Looked up from germline, CDR1 is SGHRS and CDR2 is YFSETQ. V was clipped by 5 bases and J by 2 bases; unmatched bases: 6. This CDR3 has 15 residues.

V gene TRBV7-6 combines with J gene TRBJ1-2; TRBD1 might be the D (5 bases). This CDR3 has 13 residues. Between the trimmed V and J ends, which lost 5 bases and 8 bases, there was a span of 15 bases. CDR1 and CDR2 from the germline V gene are SGHVS and FNYEAQ. CDR3: CASSETALGGYTF. The CDR3 bases are TGTGCCAGCAGCGAGACAGCGCTGGGGGGCTACACCTTC.

V is TRBV5-1 and J is TRBJ2-7; TRBD2 is a possible D gene (6 bases). This CDR3 comprises 14 residues. Germline-derived CDR1 and CDR2 are SGHRS and YFSETQ. With 0 bases removed from V and 0 bases from J, the gap between germline ends came to 7 bases. DNA of the CDR3: TGCGCCAGCAGCTTGGTGGAGGGCTCCTACGAGCAGTACTTC. Amino acid sequence: CASSLVEGSYEQYF.

This clone appeared a single time. CDR3 in DNA: TGTGCCAGCGAGGTCACCGGGGAGCTGTTTTTT. Amino acid sequence: CASEVTGELFF. The chain employs TRBV2 and TRBJ2-2; D not resolved. Trimming removed 8 bases from V and 4 bases from J, with 5 bases in between. The V gene's germline CDR1 is SNHLY and CDR2 FYNNEI. The length of the CDR3 is 11 residues.

The V call is TRBV29-1, the J call TRBJ2-5; 12 bases agree with TRBD1. This CDR3 spans 14 amino acids. The ends lost 7 bases at V and 5 bases at J; junction bases unmatched: 8. Germline-derived CDR1 and CDR2 are SQVTM and ANQGSEA. CDR3 DNA: TGCAGCGCTCGGGACAGGGGGCGCGTGGAGACCCAGTACTTC. Translated: CSARDRGRVETQYF.

V usage is TRBV6-1 and J usage is TRBJ2-7, with D unresolved. V lost 3 bases, J lost 3 bases, and 12 bases lay in between. The germline V gene encodes CDR1 MNHNS and CDR2 SASEGT. This CDR3 spans 14 amino acids. The CDR3 DNA sequence: TGTGCCAGCAGTGAGGGTGAAGAGAGCTACGAGCAGTACTTC. As protein: CASSEGEESYEQYF.

Worth noting for this clone: Other DNA sequences in this sample translate to the same CDR3. The chain combines TRBV6-5 with TRBJ2-7; D gene unclear. Germline CDR1 and CDR2: MNHEY and SVGAGI. Trimming left V 0 bases short and J 2 bases short, with 8 bases between. This CDR3 is 14 amino acids long. Here the CDR3 reads CASSYSGRPYEQYF. The CDR3, as DNA: TGTGCCAGCAGTTACTCCGGCAGACCCTACGAGCAGTACTTC.

The chain uses TRBV6-5 and TRBJ1-3; D unclear. CDR1 is MNHEY and CDR2 is SVGAGI in the germline V gene. V was pared by 0 bases and J by 0 bases, with 9 bases between. CDR3 size: 16 residues. The CDR3 region has the DNA TGTGCCAGCAGTTACTCGATGTATGGCTCTGGAAACACCATATATTTT. Protein sequence: CASSYSMYGSGNTIYF.

The chain combines TRBV9 with TRBJ2-7, with TRBD1 matching 7 bases. Losses at the gene ends were 3 bases for V and 2 bases for J; bases not matched to a gene: 8. Germline-derived CDR1 and CDR2 are SGDLS and YYNGEE. The CDR3 totals 15 residues. The CDR3 protein is CASSEGTAETYEQYF. As DNA, the CDR3 is TGTGCCAGCAGCGAGGGGACAGCTGAGACCTACGAGCAGTACTTC.

V gene TRBV5-1 combines with J gene TRBJ1-6; D remains unclear. From germline, CDR1 is SGHRS and CDR2 YFSETQ. Trimming shortened V by 1 base and J by 0 bases, and 8 bases separated the two germline ends. This CDR3 is 16 amino acids long. The CDR3 loop reads CASSLTRSSYNSPLHF. CDR3 DNA sequence: TGCGCCAGCAGCTTGACCCGGAGCTCCTATAATTCACCCCTCCACTTT.

This clone was found once. The V and J genes are TRBV27 and TRBJ2-7; 10 bases fit TRBD2. This CDR3 has 16 residues. Germline V CDR1 and CDR2: MNHEY, SMNVEV (reference sequence). With 2 bases clipped from V and 2 bases from J, the junction kept 6 bases outside the gene matches. The CDR3 DNA is TGTGCCAGCAGTTTAAGAGCGGGAGGGAGCCCCTACGAGCAGTACTTC. Amino acid sequence: CASSLRAGGSPYEQYF.

This rearrangement joins TRBV5-6 to TRBJ2-2, with 7 positions matching TRBD1. Germline V gene sequence: CDR1 SGHDT, CDR2 YYEEEE. This CDR3 is 15 amino acids long. J was trimmed by 4 bases and V by 0 bases; bases with no gene match: 3. Written as DNA, the CDR3 is TGTGCCAGCAGCTTGGAACAGGGGAGCACCGGGGAGCTGTTTTTT. It yields the protein CASSLEQGSTGELFF.